This T cell receptor (beta chain) is from a study of blood T cell repertoires in COVID-19. In the authors' workflow: Estimated nucleated cell counts came from reference gene primer amplification. Some clones are missing from TCRdb's copy, which holds only in-frame ones; the method was immunoSEQ multiplex PCR. That table furnishes V, J and clone size, whereas the DNA furnished D and trimming. The sample yields tens of thousands of clones, 70% to 90% seen once. Germline V lookup: CDR1 KGHSH, CDR2 LQKENI. The V gene end was trimmed by 5 bases and the J gene end by 0 bases; junction bases not matched to a gene: 5. This CDR3 has 15 residues.

Sample: peripheral blood. V gene TRBV18 combines with J gene TRBJ2-7; TRBD1 aligns across 9 bases. The source of this sequence is a human donor in a cohort sampled during active COVID-19. CDR3 region: CASSSRTGASYEQYF. CDR3 bases: TGTGCCAGCTCATCCCGGACAGGGGCCTCCTACGAGCAGTACTTC.